This T cell receptor (beta chain) was sequenced in a study of neoadjuvant anti-PD-1 for oral cavity cancer. About the study: Nivolumab at 3 mg/kg was mostly given biweekly, three to four doses, pre-surgery.

Clones were read by immunoSEQ multiplex PCR, and TCRdb kept only the in-frame ones, dropping some. In the table there are roughly 10,000 clones, approximately 52% of which are singletons. This CDR3 comprises 16 residues. Germline assignment: CDR1 SGHTA and CDR2 FQGNSA. V was shortened by 3 bases and J by 4 bases, with 16 bases between the two germline ends. The specimen comprised tumor tissue, sampled before nivolumab (anti-PD-1) treatment. The V call is TRBV7-2, the J call TRBJ1-3; a weak D match, TRBD1 (6 bases). The receptor comes from a person between 40 and 85 years old with oral cavity squamous cell carcinoma. The CDR3 coding sequence is TGTGCCAGCAGCTTCCAGGGGCTCATGGGAGGAAACACCATATATTTT. Encoded protein: CASSFQGLMGGNTIYF.